This T cell receptor (beta chain) was obtained from a study of T cells in Graves' hyperthyroidism and ophthalmopathy (dated by TCRdb to the late 2010s). With regard to the full study: Peripheral blood was sampled at the time of initial diagnosis, prior to any treatment. A discovery cohort of 95 to 100 patients, roughly 43 with Graves' ophthalmopathy and approximately 60 with stable Graves' hyperthyroidism, was used to find distinguishing TCR V-J signatures. The roughly 91 discovery patients were randomly divided into training and test sets at a 7:3 ratio. Following sampling, methimazole starting at 30 mg daily was given to hyperthyroidism patients, and high-dose intravenous methylprednisolone was given to ophthalmopathy patients. An independent validation cohort of around 20 hyperthyroidism patients and 17 patients who later progressed to ophthalmopathy tested prospective prediction of ophthalmopathy. Thyroid tissue and blood T-cell repertoires from about 6 Graves' hyperthyroidism patients were also compared in the study. TCR Vbeta CDR3 sequencing of roughly 140 peripheral blood samples (approximately 44 ophthalmopathy, roughly 72 hyperthyroidism and around 17 progressor patients) is reported in the paper. Broader findings and caveats from the paper: Most expanded thyroid clonotypes (frequency above 0.001) were also detected in blood, suggesting blood repertoires may reflect thyroid immune responses. In cross-validation, a model built on a 13 V-J signature told ophthalmopathy apart from stable hyperthyroidism with approximately 90% sensitivity and about 81% specificity, and in testing the same model reached 80%/75%. Sample size was not statistically predetermined, and blinding of investigators to group allocation was not performed. In validation, the model predicted progression to ophthalmopathy with about 71% sensitivity and approximately 78% specificity, a median of 6.5 months before onset.

This clonotype occurred many times. Its antigen specificity is not known. Base qualities are not at hand, and no much larger clone is one base apart. Based on the germline V gene, the CDR1 and CDR2 sequences are MDHEN and SYDVKM. CDR3 length: 15 amino acids, cysteine to phenylalanine. Only the CDR3 portion is preserved as DNA: 45 bases, with reading frame beginning at the first base. Trimming takes 3 bases from V and 5 bases from J, and the germline ends sit 14 bases apart. The TCR beta CDR3 regions were amplified from RNA transcripts. A first-round RT-PCR of the TCR CDR3 used the HTBI primer set with the Qiagen OneStep RT-PCR kit. A second multiplex PCR round built the libraries, followed by size selection and purification. Paired-end sequencing of the libraries was performed with 100 bp reads on an Illumina HiSeq2000. The paper's processing steps were these. SOAPnuke was used to process the raw data, with reads discarded if the reads contained adapters or uncalled bases, had a mean Phred below 15, or lacked an exact constant-primer or identifier match. COPE v1.2.5 was used to merge high-quality paired reads, and clonotypes were defined as unique nucleotide sequences. MiTCR v1.1 was used to align the clonotypes against IMGT TRBV, TRBD and TRBJ reference segments. The analysis was restricted to V-J combinations with a frequency above 0.0001, which together covered just over 99% of the repertoires. The TCS score was defined as the ratio of F50 (clonal expansion) to E x V (chaos), calculated using BLOSUM62-based TCRdist between CDR3 peptides within each V-J. Welch's t-statistics and random forest reduced around 520 V-J features to 13, which were used in a naive Bayes classifier (R e1071). In TCRdb, the public reads were trimmed at Q25 with fastp and aligned with MiXCR, with productive beta chains retained. Merged by CDR3 protein, the rows form single entries marked with the most common genes and DNA. The V and J calls, along with clone size, are taken from TCRdb and not from the paper's own processing. In this sample the table shows hundreds of thousands of distinct CDR3 sequences, just under 15% of which occur a single time. Less than 35% of the sample is taken by the ten largest.

A patient counted as having stable Graves' hyperthyroidism if no progression to ophthalmopathy occurred over 18 months of follow-up. Hyperthyroidism patients were newly diagnosed, with disease duration under 2 months, and aged 18 to 65 years. Exclusion was applied to patients with uncontrolled infections, other autoimmune diseases, pregnancy or lactation. Clinical symptoms, serum thyroxine and TRAb, thyroid ultrasound, and orbital computed tomography formed the basis for the diagnoses. PBMCs were isolated from approximately 10 ml of fresh peripheral blood by Ficoll-Paque density gradient centrifugation. Total RNA was extracted with Trizol reagent, and quality was checked on an Agilent 2100 Bioanalyzer.

The TCR comes from a woman aged 25 to 39 with Graves' hyperthyroidism. Recombination connected TRBV28 to TRBJ1-5, with no reliable assignment of the D segment. The sample was blood. The CDR3: CASSFGEGGHQPQHF. The nucleotide sequence is TGTGCCAGCAGTTTTGGGGAGGGAGGGCATCAGCCCCAGCATTTT.